The 11 T cell receptor beta chains below were found in one sample sequenced in a study of CXCR3-negative and CXCR3-positive naive CD8 T cells. UMI-tagged TRB cDNA libraries were built via 5' RACE. TCRdb reprocessed the 5' RACE reads; each CDR3 protein has one entry and no DNA is given. The specimen's table records approximately 52,000 distinct CDR3 sequences. Material: memory CD8+ T cells from blood. The source is a human donor in good health. Some clones in this sample may be carry-over from other donors' samples.

The chain is built from TRBV11-2 and TRBJ1-6. The germline CDR1 and CDR2 sequences are SGHAT and FQNNGV. The CDR3 totals 17 residues. CDR3 protein: CASSFLTGGSYNSPLHF.

The rearrangement links TRBV12-3 or TRBV12-4 to TRBJ1-4. CDR3 size: 12 residues. The CDR3 protein is CASSWDAGKLFF.

V is TRBV28 and J is TRBJ2-7; TCRdb's D call of TRBD1 is untestable without DNA. Germline loops: CDR1 MDHEN, CDR2 SYDVKM. CDR3 length: 16 amino acids. CDR3: CASSSYRGAVPYEQYF. Full variable domain (outside the CDR3, taken from reference TRBV28 and TRBJ2-7): DVKVTQSSRYLVKRTGEKVFLECVQDMDHENMFWYRQDPGLGLRLIYFSYDVKMKEKGDIPEGYSVSREKKERFSLILESASTNQTSMYLCASSSYRGAVPYEQYFGPGTRLTVT.

This chain connects TRBV7-9 to TRBJ2-3. Per germline, CDR1 SEHNR and CDR2 FQNEAQ (reference sequence). The CDR3 has 12 residues. The CDR3 sequence: CASSPILDTQYF.

The genes are TRBV12-5 and TRBJ2-5. Germline V gives CDR1 LGHNT, CDR2 FRNRAP. The CDR3 spans 14 residues. The CDR3 sequence: CASGLPILGETQYF.

The chain combines TRBV29-1 with TRBJ2-1; TCRdb designates TRBD1, a call that cannot be tested without DNA. The CDR3 runs 13 residues. CDR1 SQVTM and CDR2 ANQGSEA come from the germline V gene. The CDR3 sequence is CSVHLGGYNEQFF.

The chain joins TRBV3-1 to TRBJ2-6. Germline CDR1 is LGHDT and CDR2 is YNNKEL (reference sequence). The CDR3 contains 17 residues. The CDR3 sequence: CASSQGLPGSGANVLTF. The entire variable domain, with the rest obtained from reference TRBV3-1 and TRBJ2-6, is as follows: DTAVSQTPKYLVTQMGNDKSIKCEQNLGHDTMYWYKQDSKKFLKIMFSYNNKELIINETVPNRFSPKSPDKAHLNLHINSLELGDSAVYFCASSQGLPGSGANVLTFGAGSRLTVL.

V and J are TRBV7-9 and TRBJ1-4; TCRdb indicates TRBD1, and absent DNA this call remains unverified. CDR3 length equals 15 residues. In germline, CDR1 is SEHNR, CDR2 FQNEAQ (reference sequence). The CDR3 loop reads CASSLRGQGDEKLFF.

The chain joins TRBV28 to TRBJ2-7. CDR1 MDHEN and CDR2 SYDVKM come from the germline V gene. There are 11 residues in the CDR3. CDR3 region: CASSLVHEQYF. The full variable domain, rest sourced from reference TRBV28 and TRBJ2-7, is DVKVTQSSRYLVKRTGEKVFLECVQDMDHENMFWYRQDPGLGLRLIYFSYDVKMKEKGDIPEGYSVSREKKERFSLILESASTNQTSMYLCASSLVHEQYFGPGTRLTVT.

The chain couples TRBV18 to TRBJ2-4; the D gene TCRdb calls, TRBD2, cannot be checked with no DNA. The CDR3 consists of 13 residues. Per the germline V gene, CDR1 is KGHSH and CDR2 is LQKENI. CDR3 residues: CASSPRTQDIQYF.

This chain uses TRBV20-1 with TRBJ2-7. Looked up from germline, CDR1 is DFQATT and CDR2 is SNEGSKA (reference sequence). The CDR3 loop spans 13 amino acids. CDR3 protein: CSARDTFSYEQYF.